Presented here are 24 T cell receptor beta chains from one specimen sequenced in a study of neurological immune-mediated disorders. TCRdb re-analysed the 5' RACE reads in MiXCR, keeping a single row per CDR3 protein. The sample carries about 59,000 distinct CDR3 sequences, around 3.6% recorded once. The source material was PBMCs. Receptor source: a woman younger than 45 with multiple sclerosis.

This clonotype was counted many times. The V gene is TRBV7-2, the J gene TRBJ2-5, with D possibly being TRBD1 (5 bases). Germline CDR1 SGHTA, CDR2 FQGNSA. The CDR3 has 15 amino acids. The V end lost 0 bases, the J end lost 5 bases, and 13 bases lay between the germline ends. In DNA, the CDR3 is TGTGCCAGCAGCTTAGCGCTTTCAGGGCTCGAGACCCAGTACTTC. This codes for CASSLALSGLETQYF.

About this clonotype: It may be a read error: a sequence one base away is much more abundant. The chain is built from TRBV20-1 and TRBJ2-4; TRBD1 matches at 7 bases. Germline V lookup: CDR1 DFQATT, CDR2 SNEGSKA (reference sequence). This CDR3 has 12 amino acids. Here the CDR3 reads CSARTGQKIQYF. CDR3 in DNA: TGCAGTGCTAGGACAGGGCAAAAAATTCAGTACTTC.

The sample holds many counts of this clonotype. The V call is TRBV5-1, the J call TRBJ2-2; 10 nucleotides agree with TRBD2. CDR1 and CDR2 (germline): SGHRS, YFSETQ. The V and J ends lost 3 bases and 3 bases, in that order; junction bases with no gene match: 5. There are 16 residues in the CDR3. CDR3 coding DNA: TGCGCCAGCAGCTATGGACTAGCGGAATACACCGGGGAGCTGTTTTTT. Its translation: CASSYGLAEYTGELFF.

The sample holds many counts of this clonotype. The CDR3 loop is CASSPHSGGAVYEQYF. The CDR3 DNA reads as TGTGCCAGCAGCCCACATAGCGGGGGGGCCGTCTACGAGCAGTACTTC. The chain is built from TRBV5-5 and TRBJ2-7; 11 bases are shared with TRBD2. Germline CDR1 reads SGHKS; CDR2 reads YYEKEE (reference sequence). The CDR3 runs 16 residues. J lost 3 bases, V lost 4 bases, and 9 bases had no gene match.

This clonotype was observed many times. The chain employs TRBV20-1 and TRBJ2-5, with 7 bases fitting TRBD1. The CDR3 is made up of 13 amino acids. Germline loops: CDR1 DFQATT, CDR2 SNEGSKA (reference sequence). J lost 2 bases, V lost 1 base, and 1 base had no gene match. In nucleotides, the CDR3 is TGCAGTGCTAGAGCCAGGGGGCAAGAGACCCAGTACTTC. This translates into CSARARGQETQYF.

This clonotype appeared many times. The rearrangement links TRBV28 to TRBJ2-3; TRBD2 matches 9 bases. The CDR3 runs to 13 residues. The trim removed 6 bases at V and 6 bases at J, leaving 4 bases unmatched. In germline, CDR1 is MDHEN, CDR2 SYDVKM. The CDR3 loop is CASSPSGRDTQYF. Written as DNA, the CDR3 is TGTGCCAGCAGCCCGAGCGGGAGGGATACGCAGTATTTT.

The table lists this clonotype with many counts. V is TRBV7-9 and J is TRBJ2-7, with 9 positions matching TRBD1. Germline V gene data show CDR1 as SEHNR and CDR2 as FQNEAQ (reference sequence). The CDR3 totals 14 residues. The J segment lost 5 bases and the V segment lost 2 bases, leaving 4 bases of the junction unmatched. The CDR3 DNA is TGTGCCAGCAGCTTACGGAGGACAGGGGACGAGCAGTACTTC. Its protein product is CASSLRRTGDEQYF.

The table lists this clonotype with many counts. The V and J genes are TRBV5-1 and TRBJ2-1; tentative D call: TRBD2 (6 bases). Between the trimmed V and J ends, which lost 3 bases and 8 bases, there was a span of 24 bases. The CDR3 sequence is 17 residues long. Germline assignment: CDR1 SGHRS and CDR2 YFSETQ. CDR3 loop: CASSWPRTPGTGDEQFF. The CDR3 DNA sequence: TGCGCCAGCAGCTGGCCTAGGACCCCCGGGACTGGGGATGAGCAGTTCTTC.

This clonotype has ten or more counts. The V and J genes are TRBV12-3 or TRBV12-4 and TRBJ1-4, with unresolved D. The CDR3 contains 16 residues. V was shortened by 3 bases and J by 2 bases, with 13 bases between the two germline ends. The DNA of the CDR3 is TGTGCCAGCAGTTTTGGTGTGGCGAACACTAATGAAAAACTGTTTTTT. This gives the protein CASSFGVANTNEKLFF.

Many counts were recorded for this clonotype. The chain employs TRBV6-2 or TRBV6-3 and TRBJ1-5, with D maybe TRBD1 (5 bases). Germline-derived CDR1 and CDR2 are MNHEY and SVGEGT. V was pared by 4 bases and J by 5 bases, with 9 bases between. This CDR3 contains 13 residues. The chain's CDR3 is CASSWGPDQPQHF. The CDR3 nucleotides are TGTGCCAGCAGTTGGGGCCCAGATCAGCCCCAGCATTTT.

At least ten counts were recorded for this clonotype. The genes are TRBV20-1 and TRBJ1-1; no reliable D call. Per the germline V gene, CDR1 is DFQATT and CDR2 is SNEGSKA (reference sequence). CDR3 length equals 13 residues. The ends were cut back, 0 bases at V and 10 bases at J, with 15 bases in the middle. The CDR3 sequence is CSARDLGLPGAFF. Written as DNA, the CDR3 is TGCAGTGCTAGAGATTTGGGTCTCCCTGGAGCTTTCTTT.

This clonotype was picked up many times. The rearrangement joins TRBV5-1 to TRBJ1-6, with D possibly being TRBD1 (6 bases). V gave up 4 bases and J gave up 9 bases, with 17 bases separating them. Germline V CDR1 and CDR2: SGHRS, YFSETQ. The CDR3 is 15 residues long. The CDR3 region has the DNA TGCGCCAGCAGCCGCGAGGGGGAGAGGGGTTCACCCCTCCACTTT. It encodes CASSREGERGSPLHF.

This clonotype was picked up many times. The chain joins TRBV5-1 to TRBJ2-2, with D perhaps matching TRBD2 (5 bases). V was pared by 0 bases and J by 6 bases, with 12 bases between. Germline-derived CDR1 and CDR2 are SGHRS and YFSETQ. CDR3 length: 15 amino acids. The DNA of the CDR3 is TGCGCCAGCAGCTTGGTGGGCCGGGGTGCCGGGGAGCTGTTTTTT. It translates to CASSLVGRGAGELFF.

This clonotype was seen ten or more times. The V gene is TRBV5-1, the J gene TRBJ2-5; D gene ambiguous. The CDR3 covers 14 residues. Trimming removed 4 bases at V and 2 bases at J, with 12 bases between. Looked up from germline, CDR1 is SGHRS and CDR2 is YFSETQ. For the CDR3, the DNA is TGCGCCAGCAGCCCAAATTCGGCTCAAGAGACCCAGTACTTC. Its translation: CASSPNSAQETQYF.

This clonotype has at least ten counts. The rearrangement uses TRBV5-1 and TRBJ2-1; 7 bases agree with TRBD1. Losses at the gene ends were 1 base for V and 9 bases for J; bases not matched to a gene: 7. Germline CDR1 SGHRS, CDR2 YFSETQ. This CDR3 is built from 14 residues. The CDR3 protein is CASSLSGTVPEQFF. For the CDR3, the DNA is TGCGCCAGCAGCTTGTCGGGGACAGTCCCTGAGCAGTTCTTC.

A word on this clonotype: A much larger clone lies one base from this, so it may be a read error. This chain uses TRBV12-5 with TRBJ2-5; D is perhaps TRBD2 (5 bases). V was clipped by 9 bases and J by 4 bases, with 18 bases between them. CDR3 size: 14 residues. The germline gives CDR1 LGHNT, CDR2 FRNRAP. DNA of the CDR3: TGTGCTAGCCAAGGACGGGAATGGGGAGAGACCCAGTACTTC. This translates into CASQGREWGETQYF.

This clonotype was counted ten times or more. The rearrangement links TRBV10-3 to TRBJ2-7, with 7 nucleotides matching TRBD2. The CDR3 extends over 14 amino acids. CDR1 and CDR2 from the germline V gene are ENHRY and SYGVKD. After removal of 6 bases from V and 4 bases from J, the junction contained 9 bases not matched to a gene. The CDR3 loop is CAIRASGNTYEQYF. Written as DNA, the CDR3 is TGTGCCATCAGGGCTAGCGGAAACACGTACGAGCAGTACTTC.

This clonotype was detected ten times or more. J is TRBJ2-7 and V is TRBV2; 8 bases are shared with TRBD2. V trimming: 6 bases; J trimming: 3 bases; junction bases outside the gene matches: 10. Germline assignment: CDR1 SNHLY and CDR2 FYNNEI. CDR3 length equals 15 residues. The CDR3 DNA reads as TGTGCCAGCAGCCCGCGGAGCGGGGGCCTCTACGAGCAGTACTTC. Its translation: CASSPRSGGLYEQYF.

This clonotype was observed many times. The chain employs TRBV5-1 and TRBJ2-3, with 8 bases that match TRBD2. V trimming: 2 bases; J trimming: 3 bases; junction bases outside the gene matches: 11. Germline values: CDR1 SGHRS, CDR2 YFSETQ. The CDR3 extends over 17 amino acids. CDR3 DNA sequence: TGCGCCAGCAGCTTATCCGGGCTAGCGGGCGTGACAGATACGCAGTATTTT. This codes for CASSLSGLAGVTDTQYF.

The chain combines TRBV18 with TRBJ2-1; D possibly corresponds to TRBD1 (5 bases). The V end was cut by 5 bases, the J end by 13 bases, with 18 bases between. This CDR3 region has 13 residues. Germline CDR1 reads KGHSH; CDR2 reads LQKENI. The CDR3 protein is CASSETDIAVQFF. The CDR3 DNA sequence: TGTGCCAGCTCAGAGACAGACATCGCTGTTCAGTTCTTC. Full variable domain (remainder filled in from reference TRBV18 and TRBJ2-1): NAGVMQNPRHLVRRRGQEARLRCSPMKGHSHVYWYRQLPEEGLKFMVYLQKENIIDESGMPKERFSAEFPKEGPSILRIQQVVRGDSAAYFCASSETDIAVQFFGPGTRLTVL.

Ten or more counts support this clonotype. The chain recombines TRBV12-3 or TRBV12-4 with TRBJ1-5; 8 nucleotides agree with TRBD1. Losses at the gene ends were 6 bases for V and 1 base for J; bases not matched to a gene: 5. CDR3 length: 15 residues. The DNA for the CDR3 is TGTGCCAGCAGGTCGACAGGGGCCAGCAATCAGCCCCAGCATTTT. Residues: CASRSTGASNQPQHF.

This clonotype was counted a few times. CDR3 in amino acids: CSARHGEYNSPLHF. CDR3 coding DNA: TGCAGTGCTCGTCACGGGGAGTATAATTCACCCCTCCACTTT. The chain combines TRBV20-1 with TRBJ1-6; D remains ambiguous. V lost 5 bases, J lost 4 bases, and 12 bases lay in between. Per germline, CDR1 DFQATT and CDR2 SNEGSKA (reference sequence). The CDR3 extends over 14 amino acids.

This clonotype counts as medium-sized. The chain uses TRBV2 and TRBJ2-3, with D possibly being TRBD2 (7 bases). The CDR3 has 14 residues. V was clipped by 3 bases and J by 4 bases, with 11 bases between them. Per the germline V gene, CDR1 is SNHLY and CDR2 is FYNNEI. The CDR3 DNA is TGTGCCAGCAGTGAGGCGGGGGCCCCAGATACGCAGTATTTT. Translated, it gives CASSEAGAPDTQYF.

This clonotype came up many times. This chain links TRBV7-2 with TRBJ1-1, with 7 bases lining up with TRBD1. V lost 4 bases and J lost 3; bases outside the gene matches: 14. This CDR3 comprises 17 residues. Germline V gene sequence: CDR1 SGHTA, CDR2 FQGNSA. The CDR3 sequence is CASSSRPYRGLDTEAFF. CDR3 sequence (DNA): TGTGCCAGCAGCTCCCGACCCTACAGGGGCTTAGACACTGAAGCTTTCTTT.